The 8 T cell receptor beta chains in this list originate from one sample, sequenced in a study of cytomegalovirus exposure and HLA in healthy donors. PCR involved 60 Vbeta and 13 Jbeta primers. Profiled with immunoSEQ multiplex PCR; TCRdb holds only in-frame clones, not every one. Here the sample spans roughly 150,000 clones, approximately 79% being singletons. The material sequenced was PBMCs. These receptors were collected from a male donor in good health and CMV-seronegative.

The chain is built from TRBV19 and TRBJ2-7; TRBD1 aligns across 10 bases. The CDR3 sequence is 15 residues long. V was clipped by 3 bases and J by 7 bases; unmatched bases: 9. Germline V gene lookup returns CDR1 LNHDA and CDR2 SQIVND (reference sequence). The CDR3 loop is CASSIPGQGTREQYF. CDR3 nucleotide sequence: TGTGCCAGTAGTATTCCGGGACAGGGGACGCGGGAGCAGTACTTC.

V and J are TRBV5-4 and TRBJ1-2; D perhaps matches TRBD1 (6 bases). V gave up 1 base and J gave up 6 bases, with 16 bases separating them. This CDR3 spans 15 amino acids. Germline V lookup: CDR1 SGHNT, CDR2 YYREEE (reference sequence). The CDR3 DNA is TGTGCCAGCAGCTTGTGGGGGCGGGGGGTTCATGGCTACACCTTC. It yields the protein CASSLWGRGVHGYTF.

The chain recombines TRBV6-1 with TRBJ1-1; possible D gene TRBD1, 5 bases. The length of the CDR3 is 13 residues. Germline V gene lookup returns CDR1 MNHNS and CDR2 SASEGT. V was shortened by 7 bases and J by 7 bases, with 16 bases between the two germline ends. The CDR3 region has the DNA TGTGCCAGCACTCTTGCGGGGGGAATTGAAGCTTTCTTT. Its protein product is CASTLAGGIEAFF.

The chain is built from TRBV4-1 and TRBJ1-2; D gene ambiguous. The CDR3 extends over 15 amino acids. The germline V and J ends were trimmed by 4 bases and 8 bases, with 20 bases remaining between them. Germline CDR1 MGHRA, CDR2 YSYEKL. The CDR3: CASSLLPGKRAGYTF. The DNA for the CDR3 is TGCGCCAGCAGCCTTCTACCGGGGAAGCGGGCGGGCTACACCTTC.

The chain recombines TRBV19 with TRBJ1-6; TRBD1 matches 10 bases. Trimming at V came to 4 bases and at J to 13 bases, leaving 10 bases not matched to a gene. CDR3 size: 15 residues. Germline V CDR1 and CDR2: LNHDA, SQIVND (reference sequence). CDR3 sequence: CASSSRDRGIRPLHF. For the CDR3, the DNA is TGTGCCAGTAGTAGCCGGGACAGGGGAATTAGGCCCCTCCACTTT.

The chain couples TRBV30 to TRBJ1-1, with 10 bases fitting TRBD1. The junction had 8 bases not matched to a gene; V was cut back by 3 bases and J by 10 bases. Looked up from germline, CDR1 is GTSNPN and CDR2 is SVGIG (reference sequence). The CDR3 extends over 13 amino acids. CDR3 in amino acids: CAWRDDRGLVAFF. CDR3 DNA: TGTGCCTGGAGGGATGACAGGGGGCTAGTAGCTTTCTTT.

The chain couples TRBV9 to TRBJ1-2; D is perhaps TRBD1 (5 bases). Trimming removed 4 bases from V and 7 bases from J, with 20 bases in between. The CDR3 sequence is 15 residues long. Per the germline V gene, CDR1 is SGDLS and CDR2 is YYNGEE. For the CDR3, the DNA is TGTGCCAGCAGCCCCCGGCAGGGAATCACTGCTGGCTACACCTTC. Translation: CASSPRQGITAGYTF.

The chain has TRBV7-9 and TRBJ1-4, with 7 bases aligning to TRBD1. The junction had 6 bases not matched to a gene; V was cut back by 5 bases and J by 3 bases. Germline values: CDR1 SEHNR, CDR2 FQNEAQ (reference sequence). The CDR3 consists of 15 residues. The CDR3 DNA follows: TGTGCCAGCAGCACCGAGGGACAGTCTAATGAAAAACTGTTTTTT. This encodes CASSTEGQSNEKLFF. The full variable domain, rest sourced from reference TRBV7-9 and TRBJ1-4, is DTGVSQNPRHKITKRGQNVTFRCDPISEHNRLYWYRQTLGQGPEFLTYFQNEAQLEKSRLLSDRFSAERPKGSFSTLEIQRTEQGDSAMYLCASSTEGQSNEKLFFGSGTQLSVL.